The next 7 T cell receptor beta chains were all read from a single sample in a study of cytomegalovirus exposure and HLA in healthy donors. 13 Jbeta primers and 60 Vbeta primers were used for the PCR. Generated by immunoSEQ multiplex PCR, the TCRdb table keeps only in-frame clones and is missing some. The sample shows 100,000 or so clones, approximately 80% of them seen only once. The material sequenced was PBMCs. These receptors came from a male donor in good health and CMV-seronegative.

The genes are TRBV28 and TRBJ1-4, with TRBD1 identical over 7 bases. Germline V gene lookup returns CDR1 MDHEN and CDR2 SYDVKM. The V and J ends lost 6 bases and 11 bases, in that order; junction bases with no gene match: 15. The CDR3 is made up of 15 amino acids. CDR3 residues: CASSVAQGGAEKLFF. In DNA, the CDR3 is TGTGCCAGCAGCGTTGCTCAGGGGGGAGCCGAGAAACTGTTTTTT.

Only a few counts were recorded for this clone. The J gene is TRBJ1-4, the V gene TRBV7-9; D ambiguous. CDR1 is SEHNR, CDR2 FQNEAQ, per germline (reference sequence). V was cut by 5 bases and J by 2 bases, with 9 bases left in between. This CDR3 region has 14 residues. Written as DNA, the CDR3 is TGTGCCAGCAGCCACACCGGGACTAATGAAAAACTGTTTTTT. Translation: CASSHTGTNEKLFF.

The chain carries TRBV7-2 and TRBJ1-4; D uncertain. Trimming stripped 2 bases from V and 8 bases from J, with 12 bases between. The germline CDR1 and CDR2 sequences are SGHTA and FQGNSA. This CDR3 comprises 14 residues. DNA for the CDR3: TGTGCCAGCAGCTTACCCGGGTCGGGGGAAAAACTGTTTTTT. Translating gives CASSLPGSGEKLFF.

This clone was detected only once. The chain uses TRBV5-4 and TRBJ1-4; D possibly corresponds to TRBD1 (5 bases). V was clipped by 4 bases and J by 8 bases, with 15 bases between them. CDR3 length: 14 residues. In germline, CDR1 is SGHNT, CDR2 YYREEE (reference sequence). In nucleotides, the CDR3 is TGTGCCAGCAGCCCCGGGACTCATGGGGAAAAACTGTTTTTT. This encodes CASSPGTHGEKLFF. Supplemented by reference TRBV5-4 and TRBJ1-4, the full variable domain reads ETGVTQSPTHLIKTRGQQVTLRCSSQSGHNTVSWYQQALGQGPQFIFQYYREEENGRGNFPPRFSGLQFPNYSSELNVNALELDDSALYLCASSPGTHGEKLFFGSGTQLSVL.

This clone was detected only once. CDR3 nucleotides: TGTGCCAGCAGCTTAGTGGGCGGCAGGGGCAACACTGAAGCTTTCTTT. Translating it yields CASSLVGGRGNTEAFF. V gene TRBV13 combines with J gene TRBJ1-1, with D possibly TRBD1 on 6 matching bases. The V and J ends lost 1 base and 2 bases respectively, with 14 bases between them. The CDR3 is 16 residues long. Germline values: CDR1 PRHDT, CDR2 FYEKMQ (reference sequence).

This clone was detected a few times. The rearrangement uses TRBV4-2 and TRBJ2-7; 12 bases are shared with TRBD2. The germline V gene encodes CDR1 LGHNA and CDR2 YNFKEQ. The CDR3 has 15 residues. V trimming: 4 bases; J trimming: 3 bases; junction bases outside the gene matches: 4. The CDR3, as DNA: TGTGCCAGCAGCCCAGGACTAGCGGGGATCTACGAGCAGTACTTC. This encodes CASSPGLAGIYEQYF.

The rearrangement links TRBV18 to TRBJ2-1; perhaps TRBD2 as D (7 bases). V gave up 1 base and J gave up 6 bases, with 16 bases separating them. CDR3 length equals 16 residues. Germline CDR1 KGHSH, CDR2 LQKENI. CDR3 in DNA: TGTGCCAGCTCACCACGGGCGGGGGCAGGGTTCAATGAGCAGTTCTTC. This encodes CASSPRAGAGFNEQFF.